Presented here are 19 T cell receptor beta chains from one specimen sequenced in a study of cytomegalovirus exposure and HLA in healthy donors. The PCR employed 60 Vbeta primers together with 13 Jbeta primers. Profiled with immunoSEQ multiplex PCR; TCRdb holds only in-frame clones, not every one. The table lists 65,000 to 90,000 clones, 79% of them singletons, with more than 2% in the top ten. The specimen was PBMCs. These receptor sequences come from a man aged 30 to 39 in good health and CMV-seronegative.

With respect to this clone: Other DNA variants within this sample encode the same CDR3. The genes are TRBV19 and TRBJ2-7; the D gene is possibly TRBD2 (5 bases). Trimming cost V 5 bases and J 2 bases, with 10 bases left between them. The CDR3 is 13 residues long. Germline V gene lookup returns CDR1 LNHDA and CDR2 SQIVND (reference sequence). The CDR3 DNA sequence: TGTGCCAGTAGTTCCAGAGGGACCTACGAGCAGTACTTC. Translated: CASSSRGTYEQYF.

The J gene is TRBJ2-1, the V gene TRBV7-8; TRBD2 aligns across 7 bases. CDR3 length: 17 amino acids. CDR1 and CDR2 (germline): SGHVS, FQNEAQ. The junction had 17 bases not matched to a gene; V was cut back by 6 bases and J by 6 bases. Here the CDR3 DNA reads TGTGCCAGCAGACGTAACGTAGAGTGGACTAGGACCAATGAGCAGTTCTTC. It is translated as CASRRNVEWTRTNEQFF. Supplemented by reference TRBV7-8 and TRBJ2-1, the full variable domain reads GAGVSQSPRYKVAKRGQDVALRCDPISGHVSLFWYQQALGQGPEFLTYFQNEAQLDKSGLPSDRFFAERPEGSVSTLKIQRTQQEDSAVYLCASRRNVEWTRTNEQFFGPGTRLTVL.

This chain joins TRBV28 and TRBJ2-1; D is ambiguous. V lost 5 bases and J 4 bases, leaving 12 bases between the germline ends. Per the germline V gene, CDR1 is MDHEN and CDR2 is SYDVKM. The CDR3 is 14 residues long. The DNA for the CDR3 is TGTGCCAGCAGTCCCTCGACTTATTACAATGAGCAGTTCTTC. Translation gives CASSPSTYYNEQFF.

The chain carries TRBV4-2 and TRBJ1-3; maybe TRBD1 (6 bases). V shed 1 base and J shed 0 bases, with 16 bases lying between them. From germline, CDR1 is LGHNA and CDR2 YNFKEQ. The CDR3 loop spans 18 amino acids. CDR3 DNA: TGTGCCAGCAGCCAAGGCCTATTCAGGGGCGACTCTGGAAACACCATATATTTT. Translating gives CASSQGLFRGDSGNTIYF.

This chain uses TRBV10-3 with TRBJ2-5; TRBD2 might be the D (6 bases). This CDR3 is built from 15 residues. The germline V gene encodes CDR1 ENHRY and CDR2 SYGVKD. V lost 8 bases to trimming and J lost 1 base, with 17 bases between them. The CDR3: CAISPGSGPQETQYF. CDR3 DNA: TGTGCCATCTCCCCGGGGAGCGGGCCCCAAGAGACCCAGTACTTC.

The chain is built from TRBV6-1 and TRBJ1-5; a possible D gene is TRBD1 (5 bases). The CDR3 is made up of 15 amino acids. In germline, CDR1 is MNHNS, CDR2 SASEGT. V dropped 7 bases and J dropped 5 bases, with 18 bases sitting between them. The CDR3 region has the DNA TGTGCCAGCACAGTGAGCTGGGGGGGGGATCAGCCCCAGCATTTT. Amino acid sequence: CASTVSWGGDQPQHF.

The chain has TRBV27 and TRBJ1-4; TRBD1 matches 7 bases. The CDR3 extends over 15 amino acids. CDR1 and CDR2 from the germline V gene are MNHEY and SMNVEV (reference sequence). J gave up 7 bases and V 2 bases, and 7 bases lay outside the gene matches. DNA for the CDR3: TGTGCCAGCAGTTTAGTGAAAGGGGGCCGTGAAAAACTGTTTTTT. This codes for CASSLVKGGREKLFF.

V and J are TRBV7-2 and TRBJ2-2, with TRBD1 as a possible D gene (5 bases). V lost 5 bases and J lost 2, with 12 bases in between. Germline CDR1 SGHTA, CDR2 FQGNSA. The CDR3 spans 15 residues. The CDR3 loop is CASSRMTVNTGELFF. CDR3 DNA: TGTGCCAGCAGCCGTATGACAGTTAACACCGGGGAGCTGTTTTTT.

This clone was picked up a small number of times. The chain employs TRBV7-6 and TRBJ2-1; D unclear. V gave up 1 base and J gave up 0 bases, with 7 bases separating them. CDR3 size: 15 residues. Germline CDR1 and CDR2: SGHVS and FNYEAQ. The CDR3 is CASSLVHSSYNEQFF. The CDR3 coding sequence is TGTGCCAGCAGCTTAGTCCACAGCTCCTACAATGAGCAGTTCTTC. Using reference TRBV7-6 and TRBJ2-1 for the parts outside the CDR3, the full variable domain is GAGVSQSPRYKVTKRGQDVALRCDPISGHVSLYWYRQALGQGPEFLTYFNYEAQQDKSGLPNDRFSAERPEGSISTLTIQRTEQRDSAMYRCASSLVHSSYNEQFFGPGTRLTVL.

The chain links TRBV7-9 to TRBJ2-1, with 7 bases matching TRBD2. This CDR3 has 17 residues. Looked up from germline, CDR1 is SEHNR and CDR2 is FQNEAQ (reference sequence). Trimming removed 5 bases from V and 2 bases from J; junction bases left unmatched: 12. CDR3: CASSRGEGSSPYNEQFF. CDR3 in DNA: TGTGCCAGCAGCCGAGGGGAGGGGAGTAGCCCCTACAATGAGCAGTTCTTC.

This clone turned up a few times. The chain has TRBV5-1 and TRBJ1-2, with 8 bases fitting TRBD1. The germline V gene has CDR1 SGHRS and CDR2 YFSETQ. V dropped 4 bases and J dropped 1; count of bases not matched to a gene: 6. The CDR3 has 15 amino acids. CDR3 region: CASSLQGADNYGYTF. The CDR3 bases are TGCGCCAGCAGCCTGCAGGGGGCGGATAACTATGGCTACACCTTC.

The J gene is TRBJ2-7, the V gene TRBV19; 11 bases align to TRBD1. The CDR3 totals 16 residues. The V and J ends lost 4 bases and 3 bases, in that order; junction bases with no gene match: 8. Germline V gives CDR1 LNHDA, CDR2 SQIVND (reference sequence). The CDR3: CASSTPGGTGGYEQYF. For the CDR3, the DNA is TGTGCCAGTAGTACCCCCGGCGGGACAGGGGGCTACGAGCAGTACTTC.

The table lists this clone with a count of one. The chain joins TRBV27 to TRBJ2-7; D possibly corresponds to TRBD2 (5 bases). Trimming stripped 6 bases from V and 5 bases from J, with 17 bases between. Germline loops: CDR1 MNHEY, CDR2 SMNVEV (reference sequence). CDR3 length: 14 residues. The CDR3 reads CASSLTRGSHEQYF. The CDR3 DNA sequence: TGTGCCAGCAGCCTGACAAGAGGGTCCCACGAGCAGTACTTC.

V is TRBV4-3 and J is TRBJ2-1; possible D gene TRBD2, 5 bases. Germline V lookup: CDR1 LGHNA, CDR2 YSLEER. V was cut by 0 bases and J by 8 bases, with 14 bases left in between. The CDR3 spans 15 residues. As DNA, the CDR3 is TGCGCCAGCAGCCAAGATAGAGCTGGGAGCGATGAGCAGTTCTTC. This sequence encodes CASSQDRAGSDEQFF.

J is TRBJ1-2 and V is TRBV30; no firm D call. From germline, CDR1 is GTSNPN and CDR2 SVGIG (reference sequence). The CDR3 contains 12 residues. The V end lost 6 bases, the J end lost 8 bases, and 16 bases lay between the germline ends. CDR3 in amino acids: CACQRRAGGYTF. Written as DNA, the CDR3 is TGTGCCTGCCAACGGCGAGCGGGAGGCTACACCTTC.

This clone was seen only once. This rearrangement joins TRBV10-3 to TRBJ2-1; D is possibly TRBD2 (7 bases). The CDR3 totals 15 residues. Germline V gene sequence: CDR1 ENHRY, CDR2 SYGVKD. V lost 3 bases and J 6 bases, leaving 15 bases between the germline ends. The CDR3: CAISEPRGEGNEQFF. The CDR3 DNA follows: TGTGCCATCAGTGAACCTAGGGGGGAGGGCAATGAGCAGTTCTTC.

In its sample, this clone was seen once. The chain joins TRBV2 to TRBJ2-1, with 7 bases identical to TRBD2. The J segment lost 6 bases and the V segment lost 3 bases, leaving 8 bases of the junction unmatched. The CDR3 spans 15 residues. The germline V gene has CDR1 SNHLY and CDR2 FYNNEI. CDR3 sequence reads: CASSEETSSINEQFF. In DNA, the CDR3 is TGTGCCAGCAGTGAGGAGACTAGCTCAATCAATGAGCAGTTCTTC.

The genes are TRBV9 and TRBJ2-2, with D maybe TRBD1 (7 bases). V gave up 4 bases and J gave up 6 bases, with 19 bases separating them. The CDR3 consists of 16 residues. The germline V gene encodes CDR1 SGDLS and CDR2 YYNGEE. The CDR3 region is CASSKATGSGAGELFF. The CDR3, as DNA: TGTGCCAGCAGCAAAGCGACAGGGTCGGGGGCCGGGGAGCTGTTTTTT.

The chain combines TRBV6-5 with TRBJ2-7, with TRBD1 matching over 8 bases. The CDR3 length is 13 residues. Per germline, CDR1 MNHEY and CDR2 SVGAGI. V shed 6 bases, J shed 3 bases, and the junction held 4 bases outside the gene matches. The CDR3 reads CASRSGTGYEQYF. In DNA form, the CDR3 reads TGTGCCAGCAGATCCGGGACAGGCTACGAGCAGTACTTC.